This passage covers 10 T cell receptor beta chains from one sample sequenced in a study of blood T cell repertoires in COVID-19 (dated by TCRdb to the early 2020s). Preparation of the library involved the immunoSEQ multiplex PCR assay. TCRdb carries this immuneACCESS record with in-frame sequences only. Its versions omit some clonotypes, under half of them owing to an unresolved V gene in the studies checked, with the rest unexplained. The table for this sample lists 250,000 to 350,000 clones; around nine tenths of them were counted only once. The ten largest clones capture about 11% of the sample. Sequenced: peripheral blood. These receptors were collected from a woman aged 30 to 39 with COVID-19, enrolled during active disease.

DNA for the CDR3: TGTGCCAGCAGCTGGACCAGGACTGATGAGCAGTTCTTC. Encoded protein: CASSWTRTDEQFF. The V call is TRBV5-4, the J call TRBJ2-1; a weak D match, TRBD2 (5 bases). Trimming removed 3 bases from V and 8 bases from J, with 12 bases in between. The CDR3 consists of 13 residues. Germline CDR1 and CDR2: SGHNT and YYREEE (reference sequence).

The CDR3 here is CASTSRQAQYF. CDR3 DNA: TGTGCCAGCACCTCACGGCAGGCGCAGTATTTT. The genes are TRBV21-1 and TRBJ2-3; the tabulated D call, TRBD1, remains unverified against the DNA. TRBV21-1 is designated a pseudogene. This CDR3 has 11 amino acids.

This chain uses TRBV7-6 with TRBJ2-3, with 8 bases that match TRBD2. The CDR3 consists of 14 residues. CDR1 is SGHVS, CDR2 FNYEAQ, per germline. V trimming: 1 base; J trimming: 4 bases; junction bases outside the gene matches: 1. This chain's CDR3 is CASSLVGRADTQYF. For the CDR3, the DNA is TGTGCCAGCAGCTTAGTCGGGAGGGCAGATACGCAGTATTTT.

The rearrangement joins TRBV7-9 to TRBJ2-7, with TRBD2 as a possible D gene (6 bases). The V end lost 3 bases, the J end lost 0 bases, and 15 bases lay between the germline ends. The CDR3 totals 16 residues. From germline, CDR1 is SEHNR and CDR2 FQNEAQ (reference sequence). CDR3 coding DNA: TGTGCCAGCAGCTTCCTGCAACGGGAGATCTCCTACGAGCAGTACTTC. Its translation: CASSFLQREISYEQYF.

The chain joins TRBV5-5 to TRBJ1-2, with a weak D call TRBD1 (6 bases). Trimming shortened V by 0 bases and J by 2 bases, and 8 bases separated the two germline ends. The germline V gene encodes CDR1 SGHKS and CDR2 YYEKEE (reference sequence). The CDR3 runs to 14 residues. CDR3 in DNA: TGTGCCAGCAGCTTGGGCAGGGGAAACTATGGCTACACCTTC. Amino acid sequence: CASSLGRGNYGYTF.

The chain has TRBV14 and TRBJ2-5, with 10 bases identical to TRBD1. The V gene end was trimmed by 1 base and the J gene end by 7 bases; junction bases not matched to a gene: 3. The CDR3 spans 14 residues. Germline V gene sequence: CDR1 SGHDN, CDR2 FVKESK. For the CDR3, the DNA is TGTGCCAGCAGCCAAGGGGACAGGGGACGGACCCAGTACTTC. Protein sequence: CASSQGDRGRTQYF.

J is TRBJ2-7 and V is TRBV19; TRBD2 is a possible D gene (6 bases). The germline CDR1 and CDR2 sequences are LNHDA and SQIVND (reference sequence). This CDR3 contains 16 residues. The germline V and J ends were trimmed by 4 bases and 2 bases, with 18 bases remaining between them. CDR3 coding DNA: TGTGCCAGTAGTAATAGCGGCGCGGGATCACCCTACGAGCAGTACTTC. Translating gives CASSNSGAGSPYEQYF.

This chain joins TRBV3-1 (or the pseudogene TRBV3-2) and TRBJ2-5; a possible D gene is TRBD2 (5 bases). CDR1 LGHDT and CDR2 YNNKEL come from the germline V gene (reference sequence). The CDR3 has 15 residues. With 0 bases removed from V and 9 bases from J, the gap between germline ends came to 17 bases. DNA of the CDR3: TGTGCCAGCAGCCAAGAAGGGCTAGCAAAGAGGGCCCAGTACTTC. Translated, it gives CASSQEGLAKRAQYF.

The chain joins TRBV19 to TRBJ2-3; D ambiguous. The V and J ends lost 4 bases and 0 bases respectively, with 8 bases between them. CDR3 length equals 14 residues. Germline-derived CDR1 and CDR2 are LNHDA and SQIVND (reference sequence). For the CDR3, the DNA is TGTGCCAGTAGTAACTACCCGAGCACAGATACGCAGTATTTT. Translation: CASSNYPSTDTQYF.

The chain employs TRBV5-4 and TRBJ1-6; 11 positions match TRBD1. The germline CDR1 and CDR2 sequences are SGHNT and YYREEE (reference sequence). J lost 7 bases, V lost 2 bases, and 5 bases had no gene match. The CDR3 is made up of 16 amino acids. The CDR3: CASSLPGQGENSPLHF. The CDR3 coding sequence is TGTGCCAGCAGCTTACCGGGACAGGGGGAAAATTCACCCCTCCACTTT.